This entry lists 5 T cell receptor beta chains sequenced from one sample in a study of chronic HIV infection and antiretroviral therapy (dated by TCRdb to between 2015 and 2016). Library construction relied on 5' RACE. Sequencing took place on an Illumina MiSeq. TCRdb reprocessed the public reads (quality trimming at Q25 with fastp, clone calling with MiXCR) and kept in-frame beta chains. Each CDR3 protein gets just one entry, which takes the most common genes and DNA from the rows behind it. The sample records 45,000 to 60,000 distinct CDR3 sequences, under 20% of which are singletons. Over 2.5% of the sample rests with the top ten. Sequencing was done on a sample of peripheral blood. These receptors all stem from an adult who had HIV and had not received antiretroviral therapy, or was an uninfected healthy control (not recorded which).

V and J are TRBV5-6 and TRBJ1-3; the match to TRBD1 covers 7 bases. The CDR3 spans 17 residues. From germline, CDR1 is SGHDT and CDR2 YYEEEE. J gave up 1 base and V 4 bases, and 11 bases lay outside the gene matches. The CDR3 here is CASSPFTGQLSGNTIYF. The CDR3 DNA reads TGTGCCAGCAGCCCTTTCACGGGACAGCTATCTGGAAACACCATATATTTT.

This sequence joins TRBV5-1 and TRBJ2-7, with 7 bases matching TRBD1. J was trimmed by 0 bases and V by 1 base; bases with no gene match: 1. The CDR3 runs to 14 residues. Germline CDR1 is SGHRS and CDR2 is YFSETQ. This chain's CDR3 is CASSLTGASYEQYF. The CDR3 DNA follows: TGCGCCAGCAGCTTGACAGGGGCCTCCTACGAGCAGTACTTC. The full variable domain, completed using reference TRBV5-1 and TRBJ2-7, is KAGVTQTPRYLIKTRGQQVTLSCSPISGHRSVSWYQQTPGQGLQFLFEYFSETQRNKGNFPGRFSGRQFSNSRSEMNVSTLELGDSALYLCASSLTGASYEQYFGPGTRLTVT.

This clonotype came up a few times. The chain links TRBV11-2 to TRBJ2-7, with D tentatively TRBD1 (6 bases). Germline CDR1 reads SGHAT; CDR2 reads FQNNGV. Trimming stripped 5 bases from V and 7 bases from J, with 9 bases between. The CDR3 spans 11 residues. CDR3 nucleotide sequence: TGTGCCAGCAGCGTTACAGGGGAGCAGTACTTC. It is translated as CASSVTGEQYF. The full variable domain, with the rest looked up from reference TRBV11-2 and TRBJ2-7, is EAGVAQSPRYKIIEKRQSVAFWCNPISGHATLYWYQQILGQGPKLLIQFQNNGVVDDSQLPKDRFSAERLKGVDSTLKIQPAKLEDSAVYLCASSVTGEQYFGPGTRLTVT.

This clonotype has a handful of counts. The chain carries TRBV28 and TRBJ1-2; 7 nucleotides align to TRBD1. Germline V gene lookup returns CDR1 MDHEN and CDR2 SYDVKM. Trimming removed 5 bases from V and 9 bases from J; junction bases left unmatched: 9. This CDR3 contains 13 residues. The CDR3 coding sequence is TGTGCCAGCAGTAGGGACAGATTGGAGAGCTACACCTTC. This gives the protein CASSRDRLESYTF.

This chain uses TRBV7-9 with TRBJ2-1, with D maybe TRBD2 (6 bases). Germline CDR1 and CDR2: SEHNR and FQNEAQ (reference sequence). The CDR3 length is 12 residues. V gave up 5 bases and J gave up 13 bases, with 15 bases separating them. CDR3 region: CASSLSRDSQFF. In DNA form, the CDR3 reads TGTGCCAGCAGCCTCTCCCGGGACTCCCAGTTCTTC.